This passage covers 32 T cell receptor beta chains from one sample sequenced in a study of T-cell memory formation after mild COVID-19. TCRdb reprocessed the 5' RACE reads with MiXCR, giving one entry per CDR3 protein. The table records approximately 350,000 distinct CDR3 sequences, around 15% of them present only once. The specimen sequenced was PBMCs or a T cell subset sorted from them (not recorded which). Receptors originate from a man between 18 and 35 years old who had mild COVID-19 (a few samples of this study predate the infection). Cell type and time point are not known.

A few counts support this clonotype. The chain joins TRBV6-6 to TRBJ2-6; possibly TRBD2 for D (6 bases). V was clipped by 5 bases and J by 4 bases, with 24 bases between them. Germline V CDR1 and CDR2: MNHNY, SVGAGI (reference sequence). The CDR3 is made up of 19 amino acids. The CDR3 reads CASSLGRTSPEHGANVLTF. The CDR3 DNA is TGTGCCAGCAGTCTAGGGAGGACATCCCCCGAGCACGGGGCCAACGTCCTGACTTTC.

This clonotype has ten or more counts. The rearrangement uses TRBV5-1 and TRBJ1-2; 7 bases align to TRBD1. This CDR3 has 15 amino acids. CDR1 is SGHRS and CDR2 is YFSETQ in the germline V gene. The ends lost 4 bases at V and 4 bases at J; junction bases unmatched: 10. The DNA of the CDR3 is TGCGCCAGCAGCCCCCAGGGACAGATTGGCTATGGCTACACCTTC. It codes for CASSPQGQIGYGYTF. The whole variable domain, filled in from reference TRBV5-1 and TRBJ1-2, reads KAGVTQTPRYLIKTRGQQVTLSCSPISGHRSVSWYQQTPGQGLQFLFEYFSETQRNKGNFPGRFSGRQFSNSRSEMNVSTLELGDSALYLCASSPQGQIGYGYTFGSGTRLTVV.

The chain couples TRBV7-9 to TRBJ2-1; TRBD1 matches at 10 bases. Trimming at V came to 2 bases and at J to 5 bases, leaving 9 bases not matched to a gene. This CDR3 contains 17 residues. Germline V gene data show CDR1 as SEHNR and CDR2 as FQNEAQ (reference sequence). CDR3 loop: CASSLFWRQGANNEQFF. The CDR3 nucleotides are TGTGCCAGCAGCTTATTTTGGCGACAGGGGGCGAACAATGAGCAGTTCTTC.

This clonotype came up a few times. The chain has TRBV29-1 and TRBJ1-2; 9 positions match TRBD1. Germline CDR1 and CDR2: SQVTM and ANQGSEA. The CDR3 loop spans 12 amino acids. V was pared by 3 bases and J by 8 bases, with 4 bases of the junction left unmatched. The CDR3 is CSVDWDREGYTF. DNA for the CDR3: TGCAGCGTTGATTGGGACAGGGAAGGCTACACCTTC.

This clonotype was observed many times. The chain carries TRBV5-1 and TRBJ2-5; 7 bases are a match to TRBD2. This CDR3 has 17 amino acids. The V gene's germline CDR1 is SGHRS and CDR2 YFSETQ. V shed 4 bases, J shed 6 bases, and the junction held 18 bases outside the gene matches. The CDR3 DNA sequence: TGCGCCAGCAGCGACGGAGTACTAGCGCAAGCCCTTAAGACCCAGTACTTC. This codes for CASSDGVLAQALKTQYF. The variable domain in full, completed from reference TRBV5-1 and TRBJ2-5, reads KAGVTQTPRYLIKTRGQQVTLSCSPISGHRSVSWYQQTPGQGLQFLFEYFSETQRNKGNFPGRFSGRQFSNSRSEMNVSTLELGDSALYLCASSDGVLAQALKTQYFGPGTRLLVL.

This chain links TRBV7-9 with TRBJ1-2; TRBD1 aligns across 8 bases. The germline V gene encodes CDR1 SEHNR and CDR2 FQNEAQ (reference sequence). The V segment lost 3 bases and the J segment 2 bases; nucleotides outside the gene matches: 5. The CDR3 consists of 15 residues. The chain's CDR3 is CASSFNRGGNYGYTF. CDR3 coding DNA: TGTGCCAGCAGCTTCAACAGGGGGGGGAACTATGGCTACACCTTC.

This clonotype showed up just a few times. The chain is built from TRBV11-2 and TRBJ1-1, with 8 nucleotides matching TRBD1. Trimming removed 5 bases from V and 8 bases from J; junction bases left unmatched: 10. The CDR3 sequence is 14 residues long. The germline V gene has CDR1 SGHAT and CDR2 FQNNGV. The DNA for the CDR3 is TGTGCCAGCAGCCATTGGACAGGGTCGGTCGAAGCTTTCTTT. This codes for CASSHWTGSVEAFF.

This clonotype was counted ten times or more. The gene calls are TRBV6-4 and TRBJ2-1; 14 nucleotides align to TRBD2. CDR1 is MRHNA and CDR2 is SNTAGT in the germline V gene. The V gene end was trimmed by 2 bases and the J gene end by 6 bases; junction bases not matched to a gene: 3. The CDR3 consists of 16 residues. The CDR3 bases are TGTGCCAGCAGTGACGGGACTAGCGGGGGTCCCAATGAGCAGTTCTTC. As protein: CASSDGTSGGPNEQFF.

The CDR3 bases are TGTGCCAGCAGCCGGGACCGACTTTGGGGTACGCAGTATTTT. Its translation is CASSRDRLWGTQYF. The chain employs TRBV27 and TRBJ2-3; D possibly matches TRBD1 or TRBD2 (5 bases each). Germline V lookup: CDR1 MNHEY, CDR2 SMNVEV (reference sequence). Between the trimmed V and J ends, which lost 6 bases and 8 bases, there was a span of 18 bases. The length of the CDR3 is 14 residues.

This clonotype has only a few counts. The chain has TRBV7-2 and TRBJ1-6; D is uncertain. This CDR3 is 14 amino acids long. Trimming shortened V by 3 bases and J by 5 bases, and 8 bases separated the two germline ends. CDR1 is SGHTA, CDR2 FQGNSA, per germline. The CDR3 spells CASSFRVNNSPLHF. Here the CDR3 DNA reads TGTGCCAGCAGCTTCCGGGTAAATAATTCACCCCTCCACTTT.

This rearrangement joins TRBV6-5 to TRBJ2-7; 9 bases line up with TRBD1. Germline V gene sequence: CDR1 MNHEY, CDR2 SVGAGI. V shed 6 bases and J 0 bases; nucleotides not matched to a gene: 12. The CDR3 is 17 residues long. The CDR3 reads CASRPGQGPPSSYEQYF. The CDR3 DNA follows: TGTGCCAGCAGGCCGGGACAGGGACCACCGAGCTCCTACGAGCAGTACTTC.

This clonotype was counted a few times. The chain has TRBV5-1 and TRBJ2-1; D tentatively reads TRBD1 or TRBD2 (7 bases each). Trimming cost V 9 bases and J 3 bases, with 19 bases left between them. The CDR3 consists of 15 residues. Germline assignment: CDR1 SGHRS and CDR2 YFSETQ. The CDR3: CATHRGGTDYNEQFF. The CDR3 DNA follows: TGCGCCACCCACCGGGGAGGGACAGACTACAATGAGCAGTTCTTC.

This clonotype was found a few times. The chain joins TRBV5-1 to TRBJ2-7; D might be TRBD1 (6 bases). Germline V gene data show CDR1 as SGHRS and CDR2 as YFSETQ. V gave up 1 base and J gave up 2 bases, with 13 bases separating them. The CDR3 sequence is 15 residues long. Written as DNA, the CDR3 is TGCGCCAGCAGCTTGTATCAGGGGACCCCCTACGAGCAGTACTTC. It yields the protein CASSLYQGTPYEQYF.

This chain connects TRBV5-1 to TRBJ2-3; tentatively, D is TRBD1 or TRBD2 (6 bases each). The CDR3 contains 16 residues. CDR1 is SGHRS, CDR2 YFSETQ, per germline. Between the trimmed V and J ends, which lost 7 bases and 2 bases, there was a span of 20 bases. The CDR3 region is CASSYLGGTYTDTQYF. Written as DNA, the CDR3 is TGCGCCAGCTCCTACTTAGGGGGGACGTACACAGATACGCAGTATTTT.

The chain links TRBV10-3 to TRBJ2-3; maybe TRBD1 (6 bases). CDR1 is ENHRY and CDR2 is SYGVKD in the germline V gene. The CDR3 runs to 13 residues. V was cut by 2 bases and J by 6 bases, with 9 bases left in between. The CDR3 region is CAISEAGADTQYF. The CDR3 region has the DNA TGTGCCATCAGTGAGGCAGGGGCGGATACGCAGTATTTT.

Points on this clonotype: Its ends do not fully match the called genes, so a read error is possible. This sequence joins TRBV5-1 and TRBJ2-5; D is unresolved. Germline CDR1 SGHRS, CDR2 YFSETQ. The CDR3 extends over 15 amino acids. In nucleotides, the CDR3 is TGCGCAAGCAGATTGATCTTGGCAACTCAAGAGACCCAGTACTTC. Protein product: CASRLILATQETQYF.

This clonotype was recorded at least ten times. The chain has TRBV10-3 and TRBJ2-3; D is perhaps TRBD1 or TRBD2 (5 bases each). V was clipped by 6 bases and J by 4 bases, with 17 bases between them. Germline V gene sequence: CDR1 ENHRY, CDR2 SYGVKD. The length of the CDR3 is 15 residues. CDR3 in amino acids: CAISGEGWRADTQYF. The CDR3 DNA reads TGTGCCATCAGCGGTGAGGGGTGGCGGGCAGATACGCAGTATTTT.

This clonotype was found many times. V gene TRBV6-5 combines with J gene TRBJ2-3; 13 nucleotides line up with TRBD2. The CDR3 is 16 amino acids. The junction had 2 bases not matched to a gene; V was cut back by 0 bases and J by 5 bases. In germline, CDR1 is MNHEY, CDR2 SVGAGI. The CDR3 loop is CASSYSTSGGLDTQYF. CDR3 in DNA: TGTGCCAGCAGTTACTCGACTAGCGGGGGGTTAGATACGCAGTATTTT.

This clonotype was observed a few times. The rearrangement links TRBV5-1 to TRBJ2-3; D gene ambiguous. The CDR3 is made up of 14 amino acids. Germline lookup yields CDR1 SGHRS and CDR2 YFSETQ. V shed 1 base and J shed 2 bases, with 8 bases lying between them. CDR3 loop: CASSLSPYTDTQYF. The CDR3 DNA reads TGCGCCAGCAGCTTGAGTCCGTACACAGATACGCAGTATTTT.

This clonotype was picked up many times. The rearrangement joins TRBV28 to TRBJ1-5; D is undetermined. Trimming took 3 bases from V and 6 from J, leaving 21 bases between them. The CDR3 loop spans 17 amino acids. Germline V CDR1 and CDR2: MDHEN, SYDVKM. CDR3 region: CASSLKSFSVRGQPQHF. CDR3 nucleotide sequence: TGTGCCAGCAGTTTGAAATCATTTTCGGTTCGTGGTCAGCCCCAGCATTTT.

This clonotype was detected only a few times. The chain joins TRBV7-9 to TRBJ1-3, with 8 nucleotides matching TRBD1. Per germline, CDR1 SEHNR and CDR2 FQNEAQ (reference sequence). V was clipped by 5 bases and J by 5 bases; unmatched bases: 11. The CDR3 covers 16 residues. CDR3 residues: CASSIQDRELRNTIYF. For the CDR3, the DNA is TGTGCCAGCAGCATCCAGGACAGGGAACTAAGAAACACCATATATTTT.

The chain has TRBV12-3 or TRBV12-4 and TRBJ2-2; TRBD2 agrees at 7 bases. CDR3 length: 15 amino acids. Trimming took 6 bases from V and 0 from J; bases not matched to a gene: 4. The CDR3 nucleotides read TGTGCCAGCAGGGGAGCGGGGTCGAACACCGGGGAGCTGTTTTTT. Translating it yields CASRGAGSNTGELFF.

This clonotype has a handful of counts. The rearrangement joins TRBV30 to TRBJ1-1; TRBD1 is a possible D gene (6 bases). Germline V lookup: CDR1 GTSNPN, CDR2 SVGIG (reference sequence). Trimming shortened V by 4 bases and J by 10 bases, and 19 bases separated the two germline ends. CDR3 size: 13 residues. The DNA of the CDR3 is TGTGCCTGGACTAGACAGGCAGGTAGTTTAGCTTTCTTT. Its protein product is CAWTRQAGSLAFF.

This clonotype occurred many times. The chain uses TRBV5-1 and TRBJ2-1; maybe TRBD1 (5 bases). Germline V gene data show CDR1 as SGHRS and CDR2 as YFSETQ. The V end was cut by 0 bases, the J end by 3 bases, with 7 bases between. This CDR3 spans 14 amino acids. CDR3 loop: CASSLGTGYNEQFF. DNA for the CDR3: TGCGCCAGCAGCTTGGGTACAGGCTACAATGAGCAGTTCTTC. Drawing the rest from reference TRBV5-1 and TRBJ2-1, the complete variable domain is KAGVTQTPRYLIKTRGQQVTLSCSPISGHRSVSWYQQTPGQGLQFLFEYFSETQRNKGNFPGRFSGRQFSNSRSEMNVSTLELGDSALYLCASSLGTGYNEQFFGPGTRLTVL.

The V and J genes are TRBV4-1 and TRBJ1-1, with TRBD1 identical over 12 bases. CDR1 MGHRA and CDR2 YSYEKL come from the germline V gene. This CDR3 region has 16 residues. The V gene end was trimmed by 0 bases and the J gene end by 6 bases; junction bases not matched to a gene: 5. CDR3 region: CASSQDLGQGAPEAFF. The CDR3 nucleotides read TGCGCCAGCAGCCAAGATCTGGGACAGGGGGCCCCTGAAGCTTTCTTT.

This clonotype was seen more than once but under ten times. This chain uses TRBV5-1 with TRBJ2-1, with a tentative D call TRBD1 (6 bases). Trimming removed 7 bases at V and 0 bases at J, with 8 bases between. The V gene's germline CDR1 is SGHRS and CDR2 YFSETQ. CDR3 size: 13 residues. CDR3 bases: TGCGCCAGCGCAGGGGACTCCTACAATGAGCAGTTCTTC. Translated, it gives CASAGDSYNEQFF.

The chain is built from TRBV12-3 or TRBV12-4 and TRBJ2-3, with 13 bases identical to TRBD2. The CDR3 is 18 residues long. With 4 bases clipped from V and 0 bases from J, the junction kept 7 bases outside the gene matches. CDR3 sequence: CASSSSGTSGTSTDTQYF. The CDR3 DNA reads TGTGCCAGCAGTTCCTCCGGGACTAGCGGGACTAGCACAGATACGCAGTATTTT.

The chain combines TRBV9 with TRBJ2-2, with D possibly matching TRBD1 (6 bases). The CDR3 is 15 amino acids. Germline CDR1 reads SGDLS; CDR2 reads YYNGEE. V was trimmed by 4 bases and J by 5 bases, leaving 15 bases between them. CDR3 DNA sequence: TGTGCCAGCAGCTCTACGCAGGGGAAAACCGGGGAGCTGTTTTTT. Amino acids: CASSSTQGKTGELFF. The complete variable domain, with remaining parts taken from reference TRBV9 and TRBJ2-2, reads DSGVTQTPKHLITATGQRVTLRCSPRSGDLSVYWYQQSLDQGLQFLIQYYNGEERAKGNILERFSAQQFPDLHSELNLSSLELGDSALYFCASSSTQGKTGELFFGEGSRLTVL.

In this sample, this clonotype turned up many times. The genes are TRBV4-1 and TRBJ2-1; TRBD1 aligns across 11 bases. The V gene's germline CDR1 is MGHRA and CDR2 YSYEKL. The CDR3 contains 15 residues. Losses at the gene ends were 0 bases for V and 8 bases for J; bases not matched to a gene: 3. The CDR3 is CASSQEGQGGDEQFF. In DNA, the CDR3 is TGCGCCAGCAGCCAAGAGGGACAGGGGGGCGATGAGCAGTTCTTC.

The V call is TRBV7-2, the J call TRBJ2-2; D not certain. CDR1 is SGHTA, CDR2 FQGNSA, per germline. With 1 base removed from V and 4 bases from J, the gap between germline ends came to 4 bases. This CDR3 spans 13 amino acids. The CDR3 nucleotides read TGTGCCAGCAGCTTAGGCTTCACCGGGGAGCTGTTTTTT. Its translation: CASSLGFTGELFF.

The chain couples TRBV4-1 to TRBJ2-3; TRBD2 aligns across 7 bases. This CDR3 comprises 14 residues. Germline loops: CDR1 MGHRA, CDR2 YSYEKL. V lost 4 bases and J lost 6; bases outside the gene matches: 7. The CDR3 protein is CASSPSGGEDTQYF. For the CDR3, the DNA is TGCGCCAGCAGCCCGTCGGGGGGTGAGGATACGCAGTATTTT.

The rearrangement links TRBV12-3 or TRBV12-4 to TRBJ1-2; D ambiguous. CDR3 length: 14 amino acids. V lost 5 bases, J lost 1 base, and 11 bases lay in between. The CDR3 loop is CASSPGPGNYGYTF. In nucleotides, the CDR3 is TGTGCCAGCAGTCCCGGACCGGGTAACTATGGCTACACCTTC.